This entry features one T cell receptor beta chain sequence. Each CDR3 protein is one row after TCRdb ran MiXCR on the RT-PCR reads. The table lists about 400,000 distinct CDR3 sequences, roughly 17% of them singletons. The data are from a study of patients and donors after allogeneic stem cell transplantation. This TCR was recovered from a human donor who was either an allogeneic HSCT recipient or a stem cell or donor lymphocyte infusion donor (not recorded which). It is not recorded whose cells these are; they may come from a transplant donor. Sequenced sample: blood, either unsorted or a sorted T cell fraction (not recorded which).

The CDR3 here is CASSQSWGGNTEAFF. The CDR3 nucleotides are TGCGCCAGCAGCCAAAGCTGGGGGGGGAACACTGAAGCTTTCTTT. The chain is built from TRBV4-3 and TRBJ1-1; a weak D match, TRBD1 (5 bases). This CDR3 contains 15 residues. The V gene lost 2 bases and the J gene lost 1 base, with 11 bases spanning the gap. Germline V gene lookup returns CDR1 LGHNA and CDR2 YSLEER.